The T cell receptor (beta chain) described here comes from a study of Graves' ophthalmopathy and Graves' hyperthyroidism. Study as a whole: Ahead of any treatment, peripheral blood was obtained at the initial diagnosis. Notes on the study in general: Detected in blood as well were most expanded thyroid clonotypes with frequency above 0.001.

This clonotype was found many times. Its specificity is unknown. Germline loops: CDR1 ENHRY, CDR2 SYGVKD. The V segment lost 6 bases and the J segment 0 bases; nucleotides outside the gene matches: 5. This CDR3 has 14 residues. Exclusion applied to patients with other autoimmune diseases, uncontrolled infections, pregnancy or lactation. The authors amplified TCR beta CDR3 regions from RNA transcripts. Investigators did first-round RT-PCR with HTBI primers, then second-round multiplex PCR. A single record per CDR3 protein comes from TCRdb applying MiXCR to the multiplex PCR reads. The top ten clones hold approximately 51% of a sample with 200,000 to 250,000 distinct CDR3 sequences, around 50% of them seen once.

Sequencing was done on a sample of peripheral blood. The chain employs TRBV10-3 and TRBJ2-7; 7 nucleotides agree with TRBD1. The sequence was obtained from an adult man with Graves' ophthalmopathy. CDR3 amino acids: CAIRTGTVSYEQYF. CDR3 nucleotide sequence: TGTGCCATCAGGACCGGGACAGTCTCCTACGAGCAGTACTTC.